These 32 T cell receptor beta chains share one sample of origin, sequenced in a study of blood T cells in healthy people across ages. A second about 6 to 12 cycle PCR used barcoded and J-beta primers. In TCRdb, the 5' RACE reads were re-called with MiXCR into one record per CDR3 protein. The table includes over 1.5 million distinct CDR3 sequences, roughly 50% detected once. Sequences were obtained from blood. The receptors stem from a woman aged 40 to 50 in good health.

This clonotype was picked up a small number of times. This chain connects TRBV5-6 to TRBJ2-7; D is uncertain. The CDR3 spans 14 residues. Trimming pared 0 bases from V and 2 bases from J, leaving 9 bases between. Germline V gene lookup returns CDR1 SGHDT and CDR2 YYEEEE. CDR3 nucleotides: TGTGCCAGCAGCTTGGTAGACGACACCTACGAGCAGTACTTC. Translating gives CASSLVDDTYEQYF.

The chain combines TRBV6-6 with TRBJ2-7, with D tentatively TRBD1 (5 bases). The assigned J gene may be wrong: the sequence end matches TRBJ2-5 better. In germline, CDR1 is MNHNY, CDR2 SVGAGI (reference sequence). The CDR3 contains 14 residues. The DNA for the CDR3 is TGTGCCAGCACCCCGAGGCAGGGTATCGAGACCCAGTACTTC. The encoded protein is CASTPRQGIETQYF.

J is TRBJ2-4 and V is TRBV4-3; TRBD1 matches 8 bases. V gave up 8 bases and J gave up 3 bases; unmatched junction bases: 3. There are 13 residues in the CDR3. The V gene's germline CDR1 is LGHNA and CDR2 YSLEER. The CDR3 DNA sequence: TGCGCCAGCGCGGACAGGGACAAAAACATTCAGTACTTC. Residues: CASADRDKNIQYF.

As concerns this clonotype: One junction end disagrees with the germline gene, perhaps due to a read error. The V gene is TRBV12-3 or TRBV12-4, the J gene TRBJ2-4; D remains ambiguous. The CDR3 runs 14 residues. The CDR3: CASSRTNAKSIQYF. CDR3 bases: TGTGCCAGCAGTCGAACTAACGCCAAAAGCATTCAGTACTTC.

V gene TRBV15 combines with J gene TRBJ2-1; D could derive from TRBD1 or TRBD2 (5 bases each). Germline CDR1 LNHNV, CDR2 YYDKDF (reference sequence). V lost 0 bases and J 3 bases, leaving 9 bases between the germline ends. CDR3 length equals 15 residues. The CDR3 nucleotides read TGTGCCACCAGCAGAGATCGGGGCGGCTACAATGAGCAGTTCTTC. Protein: CATSRDRGGYNEQFF.

This clonotype was found a few times. The rearrangement links TRBV6-5 to TRBJ2-1; D might be TRBD2 (6 bases). Germline assignment: CDR1 MNHEY and CDR2 SVGAGI. The CDR3 covers 14 residues. The ends were cut back, 0 bases at V and 6 bases at J, with 9 bases in the middle. The CDR3 nucleotides are TGTGCCAGCAGTTACTCGACTAGTCGCAATGAGCAGTTCTTC. Its translation: CASSYSTSRNEQFF.

The chain links TRBV12-3 or TRBV12-4 to TRBJ2-5; possibly TRBD2 for D (5 bases). The V and J ends lost 2 bases and 4 bases respectively, with 20 bases between them. The length of the CDR3 is 17 residues. In nucleotides, the CDR3 is TGTGCCAGCAGTTTATGGGCGGGCGGACCACCGGGAGAGACCCAGTACTTC. Translation: CASSLWAGGPPGETQYF.

The sample holds a few counts of this clonotype. This chain connects TRBV20-1 to TRBJ2-5, with D tentatively TRBD1 (5 bases). Per the germline V gene, CDR1 is DFQATT and CDR2 is SNEGSKA (reference sequence). The CDR3 spans 14 residues. V was shortened by 2 bases and J by 1 base, with 11 bases between the two germline ends. The CDR3 coding sequence is TGCAGTGCTAGAAGCGCCAGGGTCCAAGAGACCCAGTACTTC. It is translated as CSARSARVQETQYF.

This chain joins TRBV29-1 and TRBJ2-7; D possibly corresponds to TRBD1 (6 bases). Germline V lookup: CDR1 SQVTM, CDR2 ANQGSEA. Trimming left V 4 bases short and J 2 bases short, with 12 bases between. The CDR3 spans 13 residues. CDR3 sequence: CSVVGRGTYEQYF. The CDR3 coding sequence is TGCAGCGTTGTTGGTAGGGGGACCTACGAGCAGTACTTC.

This clonotype has just a few counts. The chain uses TRBV12-3 or TRBV12-4 and TRBJ2-5, with TRBD2 matching over 10 bases. V trimming: 5 bases; J trimming: 2 bases; junction bases outside the gene matches: 5. The CDR3 covers 15 residues. The CDR3 nucleotides are TGTGCCAGCAGTCCAACTAGCGGGAAACAAGAGACCCAGTACTTC. This sequence encodes CASSPTSGKQETQYF.

This clonotype was counted between two and nine times. For the CDR3, the DNA is TGTGCCAGCAGCTCTCGAGGACAGACCTACAATGAGCAGTTCTTC. Translation gives CASSSRGQTYNEQFF. This chain uses TRBV7-9 with TRBJ2-1, with D tentatively TRBD1 (6 bases). Per the germline V gene, CDR1 is SEHNR and CDR2 is FQNEAQ (reference sequence). Trimming took off 4 bases at V and 2 bases at J, with 12 bases between the two ends. The CDR3 contains 15 residues.

The chain uses TRBV7-9 and TRBJ2-7, with TRBD1 as a possible D gene (6 bases). V was pared by 4 bases and J by 0 bases, with 10 bases between. This CDR3 comprises 14 residues. Germline CDR1 is SEHNR and CDR2 is FQNEAQ (reference sequence). CDR3 sequence: CASSSGGYSYEQYF. CDR3 sequence (DNA): TGTGCCAGCAGCTCTGGGGGCTACTCCTACGAGCAGTACTTC.

This clonotype occurred a few times. V and J are TRBV3-1 and TRBJ2-7; the match to TRBD1 covers 7 bases. V shed 3 bases and J 5 bases; nucleotides not matched to a gene: 16. The CDR3 covers 17 residues. In germline, CDR1 is LGHDT, CDR2 YNNKEL (reference sequence). The CDR3 nucleotides read TGTGCCAGCAGCCACCCCCCAGGGACAGAGAAAGACCACGAGCAGTACTTC. Translating gives CASSHPPGTEKDHEQYF.

The chain uses TRBV9 and TRBJ1-1; D gene ambiguous. Germline values: CDR1 SGDLS, CDR2 YYNGEE. CDR3 size: 15 residues. Trimming stripped 4 bases from V and 0 bases from J, with 13 bases between. CDR3: CASSLKSGLNTEAFF. The DNA of the CDR3 is TGTGCCAGCAGCCTCAAGAGCGGCTTGAACACTGAAGCTTTCTTT. Variable domain in full (rest from reference TRBV9 and TRBJ1-1): DSGVTQTPKHLITATGQRVTLRCSPRSGDLSVYWYQQSLDQGLQFLIQYYNGEERAKGNILERFSAQQFPDLHSELNLSSLELGDSALYFCASSLKSGLNTEAFFGQGTRLTVV.

The table lists this clonotype with a few counts. The chain couples TRBV28 to TRBJ2-1; D unclear. With 5 bases removed from V and 7 bases from J, the gap between germline ends came to 15 bases. Germline CDR1 is MDHEN and CDR2 is SYDVKM. The length of the CDR3 is 14 residues. The CDR3 bases are TGTGCCAGCAGTCCCTCTTGGAATTTGAATGAGCAGTTCTTC. Amino acids: CASSPSWNLNEQFF.

The chain links TRBV7-2 to TRBJ2-5; 10 bases fit TRBD1. Germline V lookup: CDR1 SGHTA, CDR2 FQGNSA. Trimming cost V 5 bases and J 5 bases; bases outside gene matches: 11. This CDR3 has 16 residues. The chain's CDR3 is CASSPRPGQGFETQYF. DNA of the CDR3: TGTGCCAGCAGCCCTAGACCGGGACAGGGGTTCGAGACCCAGTACTTC.

This clonotype has more than one count but fewer than ten. The V call is TRBV29-1, the J call TRBJ2-3, with D unclear. The ends were cut back, 5 bases at V and 0 bases at J, with 6 bases in the middle. The CDR3 is 12 residues long. From germline, CDR1 is SQVTM and CDR2 ANQGSEA. CDR3 protein: CSVRVSTDTQYF. The CDR3 DNA sequence: TGCAGCGTTAGGGTCAGCACAGATACGCAGTATTTT.

This chain uses TRBV20-1 with TRBJ1-3, with a tentative D call TRBD1 (5 bases). Germline loops: CDR1 DFQATT, CDR2 SNEGSKA (reference sequence). The CDR3 extends over 13 amino acids. The V and J ends lost 3 bases and 2 bases respectively, with 8 bases between them. CDR3 DNA: TGCAGTGCTAGGGGGGGAGCTGGAAACACCATATATTTT. It specifies CSARGGAGNTIYF.

The rearrangement joins TRBV20-1 to TRBJ2-5; D gene uncertain. The CDR3 is 12 residues long. CDR1 is DFQATT, CDR2 SNEGSKA, per germline (reference sequence). Trimming pared 4 bases from V and 5 bases from J, leaving 11 bases between. The CDR3 DNA reads TGCAGTGCTAAAGTCTCTTGGGAGACCCAGTACTTC. It encodes CSAKVSWETQYF.

This clonotype was seen only a few times. V is TRBV4-3 and J is TRBJ1-1; D gene unclear. The germline V gene has CDR1 LGHNA and CDR2 YSLEER. V was pared by 0 bases and J by 3 bases, with 11 bases between. This CDR3 contains 15 residues. As DNA, the CDR3 is TGCGCCAGCAGCCAAGATTCTGCCTGGGACACTGAAGCTTTCTTT. As protein: CASSQDSAWDTEAFF.

In its sample, this clonotype was seen a few times. This chain connects TRBV7-2 to TRBJ2-1; possible D gene TRBD2, 5 bases. The CDR3 sequence is 14 residues long. V gave up 4 bases and J gave up 8 bases, with 15 bases separating them. Looked up from germline, CDR1 is SGHTA and CDR2 is FQGNSA. CDR3 region: CASSWRTLQDEQFF. CDR3 DNA: TGTGCCAGCAGCTGGCGGACTCTCCAGGATGAGCAGTTCTTC.

The sample holds a few counts of this clonotype. The chain couples TRBV12-5 to TRBJ2-3; D call uncertain. This CDR3 is built from 15 residues. V was clipped by 5 bases and J by 0 bases, with 12 bases between them. Per the germline V gene, CDR1 is LGHNT and CDR2 is FRNRAP. The CDR3 DNA sequence: TGTGCTAGTGGTATACGGGTGACTAGCACAGATACGCAGTATTTT. Protein product: CASGIRVTSTDTQYF.

This clonotype was found a few times. The junction differs from germline at one of its ends, possibly a read error. The chain employs TRBV6-6 and TRBJ2-3; 14 bases map to TRBD2. Germline V gene data show CDR1 as MNHNY and CDR2 as SVGAGI (reference sequence). The CDR3 runs 16 residues. The CDR3 region has the DNA TGTGCCAGCAGATACTCGGGACTAGCGGGGGAAGATACGCAGTATTTT. This gives the protein CASRYSGLAGEDTQYF.

This clonotype was picked up a small number of times. The chain couples TRBV29-1 to TRBJ2-7; D perhaps matches TRBD1 (6 bases). Deletions cut 2 bases from V and 0 bases from J, with 11 bases between. The CDR3 covers 14 residues. The germline V gene encodes CDR1 SQVTM and CDR2 ANQGSEA. The CDR3 DNA reads as TGCAGCGTTGAATTACAGGGTAGCTCCTACGAGCAGTACTTC. Its translation is CSVELQGSSYEQYF.

Points on this clonotype: A much larger clone is a single base away; this may be a read error. The V gene is TRBV29-1, the J gene TRBJ2-4, with a tentative D call TRBD1 (5 bases). The J call may be incorrect, as the DNA end agrees better with TRBJ2-5. The CDR3 spans 11 residues. The germline gives CDR1 SQVTM, CDR2 ANQGSEA. This CDR3 is CSGPREGTQYF. DNA of the CDR3: TGCAGCGGACCCAGGGAAGGGACCCAGTACTTC.

This sequence joins TRBV7-2 and TRBJ2-6, with 11 nucleotides matching TRBD2. The ends lost 2 bases at V and 0 bases at J; junction bases unmatched: 9. CDR3 size: 20 residues. Germline loops: CDR1 SGHTA, CDR2 FQGNSA. CDR3 protein: CASSLRVLAGGTSGANVLTF. The CDR3, as DNA: TGTGCCAGCAGCTTACGGGTCTTAGCGGGGGGGACCTCTGGGGCCAACGTCCTGACTTTC.

This clonotype was recorded a few times. The J gene is TRBJ2-3, the V gene TRBV9, with 8 bases matching TRBD2. The CDR3 consists of 15 residues. J was trimmed by 5 bases and V by 0 bases; bases with no gene match: 5. CDR1 is SGDLS and CDR2 is YYNGEE in the germline V gene. The CDR3 here is CASSVELRGGDTQYF. The CDR3, as DNA: TGTGCCAGCAGCGTAGAACTACGGGGGGGAGATACGCAGTATTTT.

This clonotype was observed a few times. The gene calls are TRBV5-1 and TRBJ1-2; D possibly corresponds to TRBD1 (5 bases). This CDR3 has 15 amino acids. Trimming shortened V by 2 bases and J by 6 bases, and 17 bases separated the two germline ends. Germline CDR1 is SGHRS and CDR2 is YFSETQ. The CDR3 bases are TGCGCCAGCAGCTTCACCGGGGCCAACTTAGATGGCTACACCTTC. It yields the protein CASSFTGANLDGYTF. Full variable domain (missing parts from reference TRBV5-1 and TRBJ1-2): KAGVTQTPRYLIKTRGQQVTLSCSPISGHRSVSWYQQTPGQGLQFLFEYFSETQRNKGNFPGRFSGRQFSNSRSEMNVSTLELGDSALYLCASSFTGANLDGYTFGSGTRLTVV.

The chain uses TRBV6-2 or TRBV6-3 and TRBJ2-5; no definite D call. This CDR3 spans 13 amino acids. CDR1 is MNHEY, CDR2 SVGEGT, per germline. Trimming took off 2 bases at V and 10 bases at J, with 14 bases between the two ends. CDR3 loop: CASSYGSVLDQYF. The CDR3 bases are TGTGCCAGCAGTTACGGATCGGTGCTCGACCAGTACTTC.

Only a few counts were recorded for this clonotype. This chain joins TRBV7-2 and TRBJ2-5; TRBD2 matches 13 bases. Germline CDR1 reads SGHTA; CDR2 reads FQGNSA. J gave up 2 bases and V 5 bases, and 5 bases lay outside the gene matches. The CDR3 loop spans 16 amino acids. CDR3 in amino acids: CASSTGLAGKQETQYF. CDR3 coding DNA: TGTGCCAGCAGCACGGGACTAGCGGGAAAGCAAGAGACCCAGTACTTC. Full variable domain (missing parts from reference TRBV7-2 and TRBJ2-5): GAGVSQSPSNKVTEKGKDVELRCDPISGHTALYWYRQSLGQGLEFLIYFQGNSAPDKSGLPSDRFSAERTGGSVSTLTIQRTQQEDSAVYLCASSTGLAGKQETQYFGPGTRLLVL.

The chain couples TRBV7-3 to TRBJ2-7, with 7 bases lining up with TRBD1. V lost 5 bases and J lost 4; bases outside the gene matches: 20. The CDR3 totals 18 residues. Per germline, CDR1 SGHTA and CDR2 FQGTGA. The CDR3 sequence is CASSRNGTDHRPVYEQYF. CDR3 DNA sequence: TGTGCCAGCAGCCGCAACGGGACAGACCATCGTCCGGTATACGAGCAGTACTTC.

The genes are TRBV5-1 and TRBJ2-3, with 10 nucleotides matching TRBD1. Germline V gene data show CDR1 as SGHRS and CDR2 as YFSETQ. Losses at the gene ends were 6 bases for V and 4 bases for J; bases not matched to a gene: 8. The CDR3 length is 15 residues. The CDR3 loop reads CASKFDRGRADTQYF. CDR3 bases: TGCGCCAGCAAGTTCGACAGGGGGCGCGCAGATACGCAGTATTTT.